This entry describes one T cell receptor (beta chain). As processed by the authors: By means of reference gene primer amplification, nucleated cell counts were estimated. TCRdb's table, derived via immunoSEQ multiplex PCR, lists solely in-frame clones and lacks some. The V and J calls and the clone size are those of that table, but D and trimming were determined from the DNA. Of around 24,000 clones listed, 65% to 85% are singletons. The CDR3 totals 16 residues. Germline lookup yields CDR1 WSHSY and CDR2 SAAADI. V shed 5 bases and J shed 4 bases, with 21 bases lying between them. The data derive from a study of blood T cell repertoires in COVID-19. Across the study: Specimens from acute and convalescent COVID-19 originated in the United States, Italy and Spain.

This rearrangement joins TRBV10-2 to TRBJ2-7; D possibly corresponds to TRBD2 (6 bases). The clonotype was recovered from a man aged 50-59 years with active or convalescent COVID-19. What was sequenced was peripheral blood. Written as DNA, the CDR3 is TGCGCCAGCAGTAGGGGAGGTAGCGGAGGGGCATACGAGCAGTACTTC. This sequence encodes CASSRGGSGGAYEQYF.